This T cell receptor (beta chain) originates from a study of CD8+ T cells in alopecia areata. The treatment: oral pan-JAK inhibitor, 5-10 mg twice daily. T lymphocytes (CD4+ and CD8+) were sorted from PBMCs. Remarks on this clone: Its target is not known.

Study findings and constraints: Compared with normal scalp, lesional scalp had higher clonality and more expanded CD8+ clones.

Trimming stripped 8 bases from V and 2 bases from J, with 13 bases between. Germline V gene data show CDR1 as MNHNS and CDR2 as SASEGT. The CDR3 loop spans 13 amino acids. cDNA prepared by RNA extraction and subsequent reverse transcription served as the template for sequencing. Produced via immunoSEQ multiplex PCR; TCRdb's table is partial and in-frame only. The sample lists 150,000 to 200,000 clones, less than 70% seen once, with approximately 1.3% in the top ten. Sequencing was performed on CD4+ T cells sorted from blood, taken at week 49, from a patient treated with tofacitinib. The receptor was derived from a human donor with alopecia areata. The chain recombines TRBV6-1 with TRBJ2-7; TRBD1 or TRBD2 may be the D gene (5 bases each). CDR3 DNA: TGTGCCAGCGCCGGGGCTCCGACCTACGAGCAGTACTTC. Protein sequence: CASAGAPTYEQYF.